This T cell receptor beta chain was sequenced during a study of T-cell reconstitution after alpha-beta-depleted transplantation in children. There are 17 residues in the CDR3. The V gene end was trimmed by 0 bases and the J gene end by 8 bases; junction bases not matched to a gene: 14. CDR1 and CDR2 (germline): SGDLS, YYNGEE. This clonotype was seen only a few times. Preparation of the TCRbeta library was carried out with unique molecular identifiers. One entry per CDR3 protein results from TCRdb running MiXCR on the PCR reads. Altogether around 140,000 distinct CDR3 sequences are present, 8.8% being singletons, with the ten largest covering about a sixth.

This TCR was sampled from a female patient aged 2-10 years who had a stem cell transplant for congenital amegakaryocytic thrombocytopenia, so the T cells may come from the graft donor. The input for sequencing was PBMCs, mostly from graft donor cells, taken 180 days after TCRalphabeta/CD19-depleted stem cell transplant. This chain links TRBV9 with TRBJ2-1; 7 positions agree with TRBD2. In DNA form, the CDR3 reads TGTGCCAGCAGCGTAGCCGATGACTTTTTCCGGGGGGATGAGCAGTTCTTC. Translating it yields CASSVADDFFRGDEQFF.